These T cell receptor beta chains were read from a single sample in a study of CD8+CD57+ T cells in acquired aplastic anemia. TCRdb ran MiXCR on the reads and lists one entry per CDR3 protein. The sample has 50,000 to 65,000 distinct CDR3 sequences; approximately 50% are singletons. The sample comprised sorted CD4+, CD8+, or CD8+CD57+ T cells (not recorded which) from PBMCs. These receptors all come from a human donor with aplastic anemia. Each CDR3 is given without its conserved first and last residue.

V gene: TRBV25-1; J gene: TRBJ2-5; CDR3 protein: ASTLSQETQY
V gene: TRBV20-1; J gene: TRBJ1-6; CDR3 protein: SAREMAAGGDSPLH
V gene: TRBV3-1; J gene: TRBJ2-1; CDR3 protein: ATSRSSEGASFQF
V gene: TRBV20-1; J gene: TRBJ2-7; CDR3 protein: SATPGTGIHEQY
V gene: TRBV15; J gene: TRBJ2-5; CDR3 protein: ATSRVRRMETQY
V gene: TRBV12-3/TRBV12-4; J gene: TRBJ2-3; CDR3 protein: ASNPTGVTDTQY
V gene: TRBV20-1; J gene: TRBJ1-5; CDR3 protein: SAIPRAGNQPQH
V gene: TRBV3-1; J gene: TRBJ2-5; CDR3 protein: ASSQDYDRGWETQY
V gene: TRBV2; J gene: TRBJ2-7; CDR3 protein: ATSDLTTNYEQY
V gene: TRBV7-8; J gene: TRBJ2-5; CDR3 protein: ASSPSDLGIQETQY
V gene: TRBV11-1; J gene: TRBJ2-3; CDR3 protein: ASSHLLAGLTDTQY
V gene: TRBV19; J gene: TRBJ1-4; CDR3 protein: ASRQTPVANEKLF
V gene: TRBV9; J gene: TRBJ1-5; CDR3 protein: ASSVGPQLGNQPQH
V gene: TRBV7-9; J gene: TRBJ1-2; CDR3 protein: AGSAEGSSNYGYT
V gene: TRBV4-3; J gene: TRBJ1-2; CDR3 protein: ASSQDGGSYGYT
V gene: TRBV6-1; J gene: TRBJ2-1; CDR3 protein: ASSPGGEDNEQF
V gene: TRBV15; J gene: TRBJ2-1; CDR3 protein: ATTTSLAGVDVQF
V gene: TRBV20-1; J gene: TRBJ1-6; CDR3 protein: SARDHRGVNSPLH
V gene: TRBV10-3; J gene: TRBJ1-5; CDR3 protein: AITSDSNQPQH
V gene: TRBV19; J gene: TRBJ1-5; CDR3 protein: ASSIDVGSQPQH
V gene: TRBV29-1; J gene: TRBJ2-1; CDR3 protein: SVEDLEGYYNEQF
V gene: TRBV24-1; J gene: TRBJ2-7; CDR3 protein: ATSDLASTLGTGGIYEQY
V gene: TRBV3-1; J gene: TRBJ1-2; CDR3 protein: ASSPSRNQGARWLNGYT
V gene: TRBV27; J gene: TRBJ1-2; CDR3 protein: ASSLSREEGYT
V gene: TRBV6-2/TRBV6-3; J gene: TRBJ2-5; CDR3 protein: ASSYPTSGQETQY
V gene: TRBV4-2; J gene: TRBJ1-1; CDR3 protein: ASSLGPYTEAF
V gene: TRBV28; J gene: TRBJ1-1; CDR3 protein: PSSPKDRDTEAF
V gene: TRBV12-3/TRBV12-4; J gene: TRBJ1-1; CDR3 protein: ASSLGWAGENTEAF
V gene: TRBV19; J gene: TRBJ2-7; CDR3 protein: ASSRTGGLEQY
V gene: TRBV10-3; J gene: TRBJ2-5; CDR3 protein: AIREWREETQY
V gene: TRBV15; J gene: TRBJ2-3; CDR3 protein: ATETSPTDTQY
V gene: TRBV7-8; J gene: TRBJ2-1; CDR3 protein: ASSPEPGSDNEQF
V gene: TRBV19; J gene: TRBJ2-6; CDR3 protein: ASSTPAGANVLT
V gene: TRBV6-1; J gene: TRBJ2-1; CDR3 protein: ASSRAGTSYNEQF
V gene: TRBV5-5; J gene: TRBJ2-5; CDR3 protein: ASSFRTGGRETQY
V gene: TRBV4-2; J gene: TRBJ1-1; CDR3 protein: ASSRAGRRGNTEAF
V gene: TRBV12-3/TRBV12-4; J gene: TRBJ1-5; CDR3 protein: ASNSGQILSNQPQH
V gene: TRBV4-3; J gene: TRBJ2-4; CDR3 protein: ASSQDRVAKNIQY
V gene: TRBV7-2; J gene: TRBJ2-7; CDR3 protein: ASSSTGGAYEQY
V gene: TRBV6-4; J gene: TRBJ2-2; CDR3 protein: ASSDSTSGPGELF
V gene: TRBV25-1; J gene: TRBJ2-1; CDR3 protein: ASLSDRVIGDEQF
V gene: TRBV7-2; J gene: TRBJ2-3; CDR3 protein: ASTTGSSTDTQY
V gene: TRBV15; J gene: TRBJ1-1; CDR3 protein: ATSSDFGGSLNTEAF
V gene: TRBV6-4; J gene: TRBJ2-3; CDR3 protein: ASRPYKGDTDTQY
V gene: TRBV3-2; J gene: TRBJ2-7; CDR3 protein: ASSQPEGGEQY
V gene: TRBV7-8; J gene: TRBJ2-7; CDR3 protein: ASSLEVAYEQY